Following are 8 T cell receptor beta chains from one sample sequenced in a study of shared clonotypes between healthy human individuals (dated by TCRdb to the early 2020s). Libraries came from the immunoSEQ multiplex PCR assay. This immuneACCESS table, as held by TCRdb, lists in-frame sequences with V and J called but not all clones. Of the missing ones, under half trace to an unresolved V gene in checked studies; the others have no known cause. This sample holds millions of clones; about 95% were observed only once. The ten largest clones add up to more than 0.95% of the sample. CD8 naive samples were CD45RO-negative cells positively selected for CCR7, giving a CD45RA+CCR7+ population that excluded TemRA cells. Sequencing was done on a sample of naive CD8+ T cells sorted from blood. The cell subset or site label on this specimen signifies: CD45RA+CCR7+. Source of these receptors: a man aged 18 to 30 in good health.

This clone was counted ten times or more. Other DNA sequences in this specimen translate into the identical CDR3. The V gene is TRBV7-9, the J gene TRBJ1-5; D is perhaps TRBD1 (5 bases). This CDR3 has 14 amino acids. The V gene lost 5 bases and the J gene lost 3 bases, with 11 bases spanning the gap. CDR1 and CDR2 from the germline V gene are SEHNR and FQNEAQ (reference sequence). The CDR3 coding sequence is TGTGCCAGCAGCCTTGGGGGGGACAATCAGCCCCAGCATTTT. This sequence encodes CASSLGGDNQPQHF.

The V call is TRBV29-1, the J call TRBJ2-1, with 7 bases lining up with TRBD1. Per germline, CDR1 SQVTM and CDR2 ANQGSEA. This CDR3 has 16 amino acids. Trimming cost V 4 bases and J 2 bases; bases outside gene matches: 11. In DNA form, the CDR3 reads TGCAGCGTTGTGGGATTGGGGGACAGAACCTACAATGAGCAGTTCTTC. It translates to CSVVGLGDRTYNEQFF.

This sequence joins TRBV25-1 and TRBJ1-6; TRBD1 agrees at 9 bases. Trimming removed 3 bases from V and 7 bases from J; junction bases left unmatched: 4. In germline, CDR1 is MGHDK, CDR2 SYGVNS. The length of the CDR3 is 15 residues. The CDR3 DNA follows: TGTGCCAGCAGTGACGGACAGGGGCCAAATTCACCCCTCCACTTT. Its translation: CASSDGQGPNSPLHF.

This clone was found once. The chain joins TRBV30 to TRBJ2-1; possibly TRBD2 for D (6 bases). Trimming cost V 0 bases and J 6 bases, with 15 bases left between them. Germline CDR1 is GTSNPN and CDR2 is SVGIG (reference sequence). The CDR3 totals 15 residues. DNA for the CDR3: TGTGCCTGGAGTGTACCTCCGGACTACCCCAATGAGCAGTTCTTC. This codes for CAWSVPPDYPNEQFF.

The V call is TRBV14, the J call TRBJ2-5; D is unclear. There are 18 residues in the CDR3. Germline assignment: CDR1 SGHDN and CDR2 FVKESK. V gave up 0 bases and J gave up 2 bases, with 19 bases separating them. CDR3 residues: CASSQDDRGKLGQETQYF. The CDR3 bases are TGTGCCAGCAGCCAAGATGATAGAGGAAAATTGGGTCAAGAGACCCAGTACTTC.

This chain links TRBV6-5 with TRBJ1-1, with TRBD1 identical over 7 bases. V lost 8 bases and J lost 1; bases outside the gene matches: 10. Germline values: CDR1 MNHEY, CDR2 SVGAGI. This CDR3 has 15 amino acids. CDR3 amino acids: CASGGLQGWNTEAFF. The CDR3 DNA is TGTGCCAGCGGGGGACTACAGGGGTGGAACACTGAAGCTTTCTTT.

The V and J genes are TRBV4-3 and TRBJ1-6; D possibly corresponds to TRBD1 (5 bases). The CDR3 consists of 15 residues. V was pared by 0 bases and J by 13 bases, with 16 bases between. Germline lookup yields CDR1 LGHNA and CDR2 YSLEER. The CDR3 spells CASSQDGDGVSPLHF. CDR3 DNA: TGCGCCAGCAGCCAAGATGGGGACGGGGTCTCGCCCCTCCACTTT.

The chain employs TRBV10-2 and TRBJ2-5; D could derive from TRBD1 or TRBD2 (6 bases each). The V end lost 3 bases, the J end lost 2 bases, and 22 bases lay between the germline ends. Germline CDR1 and CDR2: WSHSY and SAAADI. The CDR3 is 18 amino acids. The CDR3, as DNA: TGCGCCAGCAGTGATCCTGTCGTAGGGGGAGGCTTTCAAGAGACCCAGTACTTC. Translation gives CASSDPVVGGGFQETQYF.